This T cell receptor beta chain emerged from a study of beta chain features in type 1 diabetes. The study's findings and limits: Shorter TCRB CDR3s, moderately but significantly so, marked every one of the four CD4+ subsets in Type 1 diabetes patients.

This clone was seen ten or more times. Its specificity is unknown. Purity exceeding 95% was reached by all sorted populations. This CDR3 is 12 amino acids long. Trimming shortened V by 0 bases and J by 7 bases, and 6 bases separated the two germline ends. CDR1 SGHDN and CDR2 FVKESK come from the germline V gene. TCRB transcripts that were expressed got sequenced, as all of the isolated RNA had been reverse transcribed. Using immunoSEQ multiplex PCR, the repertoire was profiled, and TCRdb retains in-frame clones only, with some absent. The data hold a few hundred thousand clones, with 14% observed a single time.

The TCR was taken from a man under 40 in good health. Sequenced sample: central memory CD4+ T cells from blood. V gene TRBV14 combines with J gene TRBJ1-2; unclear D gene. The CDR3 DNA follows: TGTGCCAGCAGCCAAGATACAACTGGCTACACCTTC. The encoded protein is CASSQDTTGYTF.